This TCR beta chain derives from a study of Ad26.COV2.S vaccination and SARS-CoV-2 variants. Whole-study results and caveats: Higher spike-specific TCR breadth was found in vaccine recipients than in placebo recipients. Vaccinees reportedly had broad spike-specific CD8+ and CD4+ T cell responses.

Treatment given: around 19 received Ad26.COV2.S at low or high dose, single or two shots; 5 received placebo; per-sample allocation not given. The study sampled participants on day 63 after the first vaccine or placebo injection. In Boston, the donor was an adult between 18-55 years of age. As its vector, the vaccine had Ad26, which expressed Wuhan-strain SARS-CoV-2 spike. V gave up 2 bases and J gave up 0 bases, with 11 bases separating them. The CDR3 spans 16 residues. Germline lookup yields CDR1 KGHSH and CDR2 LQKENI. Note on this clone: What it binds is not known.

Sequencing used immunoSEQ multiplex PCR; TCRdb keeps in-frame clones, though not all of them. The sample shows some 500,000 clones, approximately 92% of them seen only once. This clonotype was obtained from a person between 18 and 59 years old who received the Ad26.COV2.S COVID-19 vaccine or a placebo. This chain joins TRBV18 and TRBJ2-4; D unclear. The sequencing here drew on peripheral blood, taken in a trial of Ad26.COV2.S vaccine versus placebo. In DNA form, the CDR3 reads TGTGCCAGCTCACCAATTACAGCTAGAGCCAAAAACATTCAGTACTTC. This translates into CASSPITARAKNIQYF. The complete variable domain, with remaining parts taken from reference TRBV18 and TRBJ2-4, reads NAGVMQNPRHLVRRRGQEARLRCSPMKGHSHVYWYRQLPEEGLKFMVYLQKENIIDESGMPKERFSAEFPKEGPSILRIQQVVRGDSAAYFCASSPITARAKNIQYFGAGTRLSVL.